Presented here are 19 T cell receptor beta chains from one specimen sequenced in a study of technical replicates of blood from a few donors. Here immunoSEQ multiplex PCR was the method, and the copy in TCRdb shows in-frame clones only, minus some. The sample records about 83,000 clones, about 90% being singletons. Material: T cells isolated from PBMCs. Receptors were obtained from a human donor in good health.

This sequence joins TRBV4-1 and TRBJ1-5; D gene uncertain. CDR1 is MGHRA and CDR2 is YSYEKL in the germline V gene. V gave up 3 bases and J gave up 0 bases, with 9 bases separating them. The CDR3 covers 15 residues. The CDR3 DNA follows: TGCGCCAGCAGCCACAGGTTAGATAGCAATCAGCCCCAGCATTTT. Amino acids: CASSHRLDSNQPQHF.

J is TRBJ1-1 and V is TRBV18; D is perhaps TRBD1 (6 bases). The CDR3 runs 16 residues. V lost 3 bases, J lost 0 bases, and 14 bases lay in between. CDR1 is KGHSH and CDR2 is LQKENI in the germline V gene. The CDR3 reads CASSPGAENMNTEAFF. The CDR3 bases are TGTGCCAGCTCACCGGGGGCAGAAAATATGAACACTGAAGCTTTCTTT.

V usage is TRBV6-1 and J usage is TRBJ1-5; D might be TRBD1 (6 bases). The CDR3 runs to 13 residues. V was cut by 6 bases and J by 3 bases, with 9 bases left in between. CDR1 and CDR2 from the germline V gene are MNHNS and SASEGT. DNA for the CDR3: TGTGCCAGCAGCAGGGGTAACAATCAGCCCCAGCATTTT. Its protein product is CASSRGNNQPQHF.

CDR3 region: CAWGRGNQPQHF. CDR3 DNA sequence: TGTGCCTGGGGTAGGGGAAATCAGCCCCAGCATTTT. The chain couples TRBV30 to TRBJ1-5, with a tentative D call TRBD1 (5 bases). This CDR3 contains 12 residues. CDR1 is GTSNPN and CDR2 is SVGIG in the germline V gene (reference sequence). V shed 5 bases and J shed 4 bases, with 9 bases lying between them.

J is TRBJ2-7 and V is TRBV2, with D possibly TRBD1 on 5 matching bases. In germline, CDR1 is SNHLY, CDR2 FYNNEI. The CDR3 sequence is 12 residues long. The V end lost 5 bases, the J end lost 3 bases, and 8 bases lay between the germline ends. The CDR3 bases are TGTGCCAGCAGTCCCAGGGACTACGAGCAGTACTTC. Translated, it gives CASSPRDYEQYF.

The CDR3 protein is CASCATSGYTDTQYF. In DNA form, the CDR3 reads TGTGCCAGCTGCGCAACTAGCGGATACACAGATACGCAGTATTTT. The J gene is TRBJ2-3, the V gene TRBV18; 8 bases are a match to TRBD2. Germline-derived CDR1 and CDR2 are KGHSH and LQKENI. V shed 7 bases, J shed 2 bases, and the junction held 8 bases outside the gene matches. This CDR3 is 15 amino acids long.

This chain connects TRBV7-9 to TRBJ1-2; D may be TRBD1 (5 bases). Germline V gene data show CDR1 as SEHNR and CDR2 as FQNEAQ (reference sequence). This CDR3 is 17 amino acids long. V lost 6 bases and J 7 bases, leaving 27 bases between the germline ends. The CDR3 loop is CASSYYSGPTQNPGYTF. The DNA of the CDR3 is TGTGCCAGCAGTTACTATTCAGGGCCCACCCAGAACCCTGGCTACACCTTC.

The J gene is TRBJ1-1, the V gene TRBV5-6, with 9 bases lining up with TRBD1. The CDR3 has 13 residues. Germline V gene sequence: CDR1 SGHDT, CDR2 YYEEEE. The trim removed 7 bases at V and 4 bases at J, leaving 5 bases unmatched. CDR3 sequence reads: CASGLTGGTEAFF. As DNA, the CDR3 is TGTGCCAGCGGACTGACAGGGGGCACTGAAGCTTTCTTT.

The rearrangement uses TRBV4-1 and TRBJ2-5, with 7 bases that match TRBD1. Germline V gene data show CDR1 as MGHRA and CDR2 as YSYEKL. The CDR3 extends over 14 amino acids. V dropped 1 base and J dropped 3; count of bases not matched to a gene: 2. The CDR3 DNA reads TGCGCCAGCAGCCAAGGACAGGGAAAAGAGACCCAGTACTTC. Its protein is CASSQGQGKETQYF.

This rearrangement joins TRBV6-5 to TRBJ2-7; TRBD2 aligns across 9 bases. Germline CDR1 is MNHEY and CDR2 is SVGAGI. The length of the CDR3 is 15 residues. V was pared by 0 bases and J by 2 bases, with 2 bases of the junction left unmatched. The CDR3 bases are TGTGCCAGCAGTTACTCGTTAGCGGGGGCCTACGAGCAGTACTTC. It specifies CASSYSLAGAYEQYF.

The chain is built from TRBV27 and TRBJ2-1; 7 bases are shared with TRBD2. Germline lookup yields CDR1 MNHEY and CDR2 SMNVEV (reference sequence). Trimming at V came to 7 bases and at J to 5 bases, leaving 11 bases not matched to a gene. The CDR3 spans 15 residues. The CDR3 sequence: CASTPAGVGNNEQFF. DNA for the CDR3: TGTGCCAGCACCCCCGCGGGAGTCGGGAACAATGAGCAGTTCTTC.

The chain combines TRBV7-9 with TRBJ1-1, with D unclear. Germline V CDR1 and CDR2: SEHNR, FQNEAQ (reference sequence). Trimming removed 2 bases at V and 5 bases at J, with 6 bases between. This CDR3 region has 12 residues. CDR3 residues: CASSLLGTEAFF. The CDR3 DNA follows: TGTGCCAGCAGCTTACTCGGTACTGAAGCTTTCTTT.

Written as DNA, the CDR3 is TGTGCCAGCAGTAACAGGGGAAACGGCTACACCTTC. It encodes CASSNRGNGYTF. This chain connects TRBV2 to TRBJ1-2; 7 positions agree with TRBD1. Germline CDR1 is SNHLY and CDR2 is FYNNEI. V was pared by 5 bases and J by 8 bases, with 5 bases of the junction left unmatched. CDR3 length: 12 amino acids.

The chain employs TRBV13 and TRBJ1-2, with 7 bases that match TRBD1. This CDR3 has 15 residues. Germline CDR1 reads PRHDT; CDR2 reads FYEKMQ (reference sequence). V lost 5 bases, J lost 4 bases, and 10 bases stayed unmatched. The CDR3 here is CASSPRTGQAYGYTF. The CDR3 region has the DNA TGTGCCAGCAGCCCGCGGACAGGACAAGCCTATGGCTACACCTTC.

V usage is TRBV6-1 and J usage is TRBJ2-5; 8 bases fit TRBD2. The CDR3 runs 14 residues. The junction had 4 bases not matched to a gene; V was cut back by 6 bases and J by 1 base. The germline V gene encodes CDR1 MNHNS and CDR2 SASEGT. CDR3 sequence: CASRKSGSQETQYF. The CDR3 nucleotides read TGTGCCAGCAGAAAAAGCGGGAGCCAAGAGACCCAGTACTTC.

V and J are TRBV5-1 and TRBJ2-7; TRBD1 matches 8 bases. CDR1 is SGHRS and CDR2 is YFSETQ in the germline V gene. CDR3 length: 15 residues. Trimming at V came to 0 bases and at J to 5 bases, leaving 7 bases not matched to a gene. The CDR3 reads CASSLAFGQGNEQYF. The CDR3 DNA sequence: TGCGCCAGCAGCTTGGCCTTCGGACAGGGTAACGAGCAGTACTTC.

The count of this clone is one. This chain uses TRBV7-2 with TRBJ2-3, with TRBD2 matching 11 bases. The length of the CDR3 is 18 residues. J was trimmed by 5 bases and V by 4 bases; bases with no gene match: 14. Per germline, CDR1 SGHTA and CDR2 FQGNSA. The CDR3 sequence is CASSSKVVAGGLVDTQYF. The CDR3 bases are TGTGCCAGCAGCTCGAAAGTGGTAGCGGGGGGGCTTGTAGATACGCAGTATTTT.

This rearrangement joins TRBV13 to TRBJ2-1; no reliable D call. The germline V gene encodes CDR1 PRHDT and CDR2 FYEKMQ (reference sequence). Between the trimmed V and J ends, which lost 2 bases and 3 bases, there was a span of 11 bases. The CDR3 is made up of 15 amino acids. The CDR3 is CASSLLTPSYNEQFF. The CDR3 bases are TGTGCCAGCAGCTTACTAACGCCTAGCTACAATGAGCAGTTCTTC.

V gene TRBV6-1 combines with J gene TRBJ1-5, with TRBD1 as a possible D gene (6 bases). V gave up 6 bases and J gave up 0 bases, with 12 bases separating them. The CDR3 consists of 15 residues. Germline V CDR1 and CDR2: MNHNS, SASEGT. The CDR3 coding sequence is TGTGCCAGCAGCGATACAGGGCATAGCAATCAGCCCCAGCATTTT. Its protein product is CASSDTGHSNQPQHF.